The source of this T cell receptor (beta chain) is a study of OX40 agonist ivuxolimab in advanced cancers. The overall study: Clinicians treated patients with ivuxolimab, an agonistic anti-OX40 (CD134) antibody. Among those enrolled, mean age was around 55 years (range roughly 20 to 79) and roughly 84% were male. General study results and limits: Within 6 weeks, CD4+ and CD8+ blood T cells expanded clonally at 0.1 to 3.0 mg/kg. Partial responders dosed at 0.1-3.0 mg/kg displayed clonal expansion ranking among the lowest.

This clone was seen a few times. Antigen unknown. Sequenced by immunoSEQ multiplex PCR; TCRdb stores in-frame clones only, minus some. Of over 50,000 clones listed, approximately 83% are singletons. The CDR3 is made up of 13 amino acids. Trimming pared 4 bases from V and 6 bases from J, leaving 15 bases between. Germline CDR1 SQVTM, CDR2 ANQGSEA. The clonotype comes from an adult with an advanced solid tumor such as melanoma, head and neck, liver or kidney cancer. The chain joins TRBV29-1 to TRBJ1-1; perhaps TRBD1 as D (5 bases). The material was CD4+ or CD8+ T cells sorted from blood, obtained in a trial of the OX40 agonist ivuxolimab. CDR3 amino acids: CSVVPGGLPEAFF. The CDR3 bases are TGCAGCGTTGTTCCGGGGGGGTTGCCTGAAGCTTTCTTT.